This is a list of T cell receptor beta chains from one sample in a study of cytomegalovirus exposure and HLA in healthy donors. Using immunoSEQ multiplex PCR, the repertoire was profiled, and TCRdb retains in-frame clones only, with some absent. In the table there are fewer than 250,000 clones, about nine tenths of which are singletons. The source material was PBMCs. All receptors come from a woman aged 18-35 years in good health and CMV-seropositive. Both conserved end residues are part of each CDR3. The order of the fields is CDR3 DNA, CDR3 protein, clone size, V gene, J gene, D gene. D genes are given only for firm matches. Clone size is shown for a subset of rows, as once, few, many or a class of expanded clone.

TGTGCCAGCAACCTTCAGGGGTTGAGGTACGAGCAGTACTTC	CASNLQGLRYEQYF	NA	TRBV2	TRBJ2-7	NA
TGTGCCAGCAGCCCAGACTACTACGAGCAGTACTTC	CASSPDYYEQYF	NA	TRBV7-8	TRBJ2-7	NA
TGTGCCAGCAGCCCCCGGGACAGGGATCGCGAGACCCAGTACTTC	CASSPRDRDRETQYF	NA	TRBV7-9	TRBJ2-5	TRBD1
TGTGCCAGCAGCTTAGGGGGTCTAGCGGGAATTAATGAGCAGTTCTTC	CASSLGGLAGINEQFF	NA	TRBV11-2	TRBJ2-1	TRBD2
TGTGCCAGCAGTTACTCAGGGGGCCCCTCGGGCAATGAGCAGTTCTTC	CASSYSGGPSGNEQFF	NA	TRBV6-6	TRBJ2-1	TRBD1
TGTGCCTGGAGCAACCCTGAGATTCAGTACTTC	CAWSNPEIQYF	few	TRBV30	TRBJ2-4	NA
TGCGCCAGCAGCTTACTGGGGCAGGCAACTAATGAAAAACTGTTTTTT	CASSLLGQATNEKLFF	NA	TRBV5-1	TRBJ1-4	NA
TGTGCCAGCATCATCCCGGGACAGGGAGACCAGCCCCAGCATTTT	CASIIPGQGDQPQHF	NA	TRBV28	TRBJ1-5	TRBD1
TGTGCCAGCAGCGTAGCGTCTAGCGGGAACCACGAGCAGTACTTC	CASSVASSGNHEQYF	NA	TRBV9	TRBJ2-7	TRBD2
TGTGCCAGCTCCCAGGGGACCCTTACCTACGAGCAGTACTTC	CASSQGTLTYEQYF	NA	TRBV6-1	TRBJ2-7	NA
TGTGCCAGCAGTTTATTCTTGAACACTGAAGCTTTCTTT	CASSLFLNTEAFF	NA	TRBV27	TRBJ1-1	NA
TGTGCCAGCAGTTTATTTCGGATTCGGGGAGGGAGAACTGAAGCTTTCTTT	CASSLFRIRGGRTEAFF	NA	TRBV27	TRBJ1-1	NA
TGTGCCAGCAGCGGGGGTGGTAGCGGGAGCACAGATACGCAGTATTTT	CASSGGGSGSTDTQYF	NA	TRBV7-8	TRBJ2-3	TRBD2
TGTGCCAGCAGCCTACTAGCGGGAGAAGGTAATGAGCAGTTCTTC	CASSLLAGEGNEQFF	NA	TRBV27	TRBJ2-1	TRBD2
TGTGCCAGCAGCTTGTCCCCTTTGTCCGACGAGCAGTACTTC	CASSLSPLSDEQYF	NA	TRBV7-9	TRBJ2-7	NA
TGTGCCAGCAGGTTCACTACTAATGAAAAACTGTTTTTT	CASRFTTNEKLFF	once	TRBV28	TRBJ1-4	NA
TGTGCCAGCAGCGGGACTAGCGGGTCTTACGAGCAGTACTTC	CASSGTSGSYEQYF	NA	TRBV5-6	TRBJ2-7	TRBD2
TGTGCCAGCAGCTTAGCGCTAGCGAGCTTAGCCGATGAGCAGTTCTTC	CASSLALASLADEQFF	NA	TRBV7-9	TRBJ2-1	NA
TGTGCCAGCAGTTCTTTAGCGGTAACCTACGAGCAGTACTTC	CASSSLAVTYEQYF	NA	TRBV6-5	TRBJ2-7	NA
TGCGCCAGCAGCCAAGTTGGAAGGGGTTACGAGCAGTACTTC	CASSQVGRGYEQYF	NA	TRBV4-1	TRBJ2-7	NA
TGTGCCAGCAGCCCGGGATGGGGGCAGGATACGCAGTATTTT	CASSPGWGQDTQYF	NA	TRBV11-2	TRBJ2-3	NA
TGTGCCAGTAGTGAGGAGCTCAACACCGGGGAGCTGTTTTTT	CASSEELNTGELFF	NA	TRBV19	TRBJ2-2	NA
TGTGCCAGTACTGAAACAGGGGGCTATAAAACTTCAGAAGCTTTCTTT	CASTETGGYKTSEAFF	NA	TRBV18	TRBJ1-1	TRBD1
TGTGCCAGCAGTTTATCGTCGGGGTCGGTCAATCAGCCCCAGCATTTT	CASSLSSGSVNQPQHF	NA	TRBV28	TRBJ1-5	NA
TGTGCCAGCAGCCCACAGCGGGTTCTCTCCTACGAGCAGTACTTC	CASSPQRVLSYEQYF	NA	TRBV5-6	TRBJ2-7	NA
TGCGCCAGCAGCCGGGGGGGGAGCTCCTACAATGAGCAGTTCTTC	CASSRGGSSYNEQFF	once	TRBV5-1	TRBJ2-1	TRBD2
TGTGCCAGCAGTTTAGGACAGGTCCTTGGGGAGCTGTTTTTT	CASSLGQVLGELFF	NA	TRBV2	TRBJ2-2	TRBD1
TGTGCCAGCAGCCCTCTAAGACAGGGGAGCTCCTACGAGCAGTACTTC	CASSPLRQGSSYEQYF	NA	TRBV28	TRBJ2-7	TRBD1
TGTGCCATCAGTGAGGGGCAGGGCGCGTATCAGCCCCAGCATTTT	CAISEGQGAYQPQHF	NA	TRBV10-3	TRBJ1-5	NA
TGTGCCAGCAGCCCCCCCGAGTTCACCTTCTACGAGCAGTACTTC	CASSPPEFTFYEQYF	NA	TRBV5-6	TRBJ2-7	NA
TGTGCCAGCAGCTTATCTCCTACGGGGGACCAGTACTTC	CASSLSPTGDQYF	NA	TRBV7-3	TRBJ2-5	NA
TGTGCCAGCAGCATAGGGCTAGTGGTGACAGATACGCAGTATTTT	CASSIGLVVTDTQYF	NA	TRBV9	TRBJ2-3	NA
TGTGCCTGCAATCGGGTGGTGACTGGAAACACCATATATTTT	CACNRVVTGNTIYF	few	TRBV30	TRBJ1-3	NA
TGCGCCAGCAGTAGTAACCCCAACCGATTCGCTGGAAACACCATATATTTT	CASSSNPNRFAGNTIYF	NA	TRBV5-1	TRBJ1-3	NA
TGTGCCAGCAGCTGGGGACAGGGAAGGACTAGCGGGATTTACAATGAGCAGTTCTTC	CASSWGQGRTSGIYNEQFF	NA	TRBV11-1	TRBJ2-1	TRBD2
TGCGCCAGCAGCCCTTTCCCGGGACAGGGAGTTACTGAAGCTTTCTTT	CASSPFPGQGVTEAFF	NA	TRBV4-1	TRBJ1-1	TRBD1
TGTGCCAGCAGCTTGACCCGGCTAGGAGGCTACACCTTC	CASSLTRLGGYTF	once	TRBV5-6	TRBJ1-2	NA
TGTGCCAGCAGCAGAGGACAGGGTTATGGCTACACCTTC	CASSRGQGYGYTF	NA	TRBV6-5	TRBJ1-2	TRBD1
TGTGCCAGCAGTCCGACTAGCGGGAGAGACGTGAGGCGGTTCTTC	CASSPTSGRDVRRFF	once	TRBV6-5	TRBJ2-1	TRBD2
TGTGCCAGCAGTCCTAGCGGGAGATTTGAGCAGTTCTTC	CASSPSGRFEQFF	NA	TRBV27	TRBJ2-1	TRBD2
NA	CASSSSRASGIYNEQFF	NA	TRBV27	TRBJ2-1	NA